This T cell receptor (beta chain) was sequenced for a study of tumor and adjacent non-tumor tissue in lung cancer. Study-level information: Patients were aged roughly 30 to 76, 10 men and roughly 5 women, stage I to III. Samples averaged about 4.2 million productive TCRbeta reads each. Study findings and constraints: Normal lung showed higher cumulative top 100 clone frequency than tumor.

This CDR3 is built from 16 residues. The V gene lost 0 bases and the J gene lost 6 bases, with 16 bases spanning the gap. Germline V gene data show CDR1 as LNHNV and CDR2 as YYDKDF (reference sequence). To note about this clonotype: Its antigen is unidentified.

This sample's RNA came from whole unsorted tissue. Chemotherapy-naive patients with new lung cancer underwent thoracic surgery in China, August–late 2014. A modified ARM-PCR protocol with three rounds of nested PCR amplified TCRbeta. TCRdb itself ran the multiplex PCR reads through MiXCR, one entry per CDR3 protein. Here the sample spans approximately 120,000 distinct CDR3 sequences, roughly 74% being singletons. The sequenced sample consisted of lung tumor tissue. The clonotype comes from a woman aged 55 to 70 with non-small cell lung cancer. The chain uses TRBV15 and TRBJ2-3; the D is unclear. The CDR3 nucleotides are TGTGCCACCAGCAGAGATACCGTACGCTCTAGGGATACGCAGTATTTT. This codes for CATSRDTVRSRDTQYF.